The T cell receptor beta chain described here comes from a study of CD8 T cells in Susac syndrome. An input of 0.5 to 1 ug of RNA was subjected to reverse transcription using random hexamers. TCR beta CDR3 was amplified by immunoSEQ covering 54 Vbeta and 13 Jbeta. TCRdb passed the immunoSEQ multiplex PCR reads through MiXCR, listing each CDR3 protein once. Here the sample spans 200,000 to 250,000 distinct CDR3 sequences, about 93% being singletons. The sequenced material came from CD4+ T cells from PBMCs. This TCR came from a human donor with multiple sclerosis.

The CDR3 DNA is TGTGCCAGCAGCCCCGTACCCAACTATGGCTACACCTTC. Protein product: CASSPVPNYGYTF. The chain combines TRBV7-3 with TRBJ1-2; unclear D gene. This CDR3 is built from 13 residues. V was pared by 5 bases and J by 2 bases, with 9 bases between. CDR1 SGHTA and CDR2 FQGTGA come from the germline V gene.